The sequence of this T cell receptor beta chain was determined in a study of blood T cell repertoires in COVID-19. Study in general: Material from acute and convalescent COVID-19 was sourced from the United States, Italy and Spain. PBMCs, B-cell-depleted T cells, or T cells provided the cDNA or gDNA that made up the material.

This CDR3 is built from 14 residues. V was pared by 6 bases and J by 2 bases, with 14 bases between. Germline V lookup: CDR1 SGHDN, CDR2 FVKESK. Original analysis: Scientists estimated how many nucleated cells there were by amplifying reference gene primers. TCRdb's table, derived via immunoSEQ multiplex PCR, lists solely in-frame clones and lacks some. That table gives V, J and clone size, and the DNA gave D and trimming. The table has over 85,000 clones, about 91% seen once. This clonotype was obtained from a young man with acute or convalescent COVID-19. This rearrangement joins TRBV14 to TRBJ2-7, with D possibly matching TRBD2 (5 bases). The sequencing sample was made of peripheral blood. CDR3 coding DNA: TGTGCCAGCAGTCCGTGGGGAGCTGCCTACGAGCAGTACTTC. This translates into CASSPWGAAYEQYF.